This T cell receptor (beta chain) is drawn from a study of OX40 agonist ivuxolimab in advanced cancers. Assay: immunoSEQ multiplex PCR; the TCRdb copy retains only in-frame clones and omits some. Found here are about 62,000 clones, roughly 80% of them singletons; the top ten hold 3.5% to 4%. CDR3 length equals 14 residues. The ends were cut back, 0 bases at V and 7 bases at J, with 10 bases in the middle. The germline CDR1 and CDR2 sequences are LGHNA and YSLEER. This clonotype originated in an adult with an advanced solid tumor such as melanoma, head and neck, liver or kidney cancer. The sample in question was CD4+ or CD8+ T cells sorted from blood, obtained in a trial of the OX40 agonist ivuxolimab. The J gene is TRBJ2-1, the V gene TRBV4-3; D unclear. As DNA, the CDR3 is TGCGCCAGCAGCCAAGATAAGTCCGGAAATGAGCAGTTCTTC. It yields the protein CASSQDKSGNEQFF.